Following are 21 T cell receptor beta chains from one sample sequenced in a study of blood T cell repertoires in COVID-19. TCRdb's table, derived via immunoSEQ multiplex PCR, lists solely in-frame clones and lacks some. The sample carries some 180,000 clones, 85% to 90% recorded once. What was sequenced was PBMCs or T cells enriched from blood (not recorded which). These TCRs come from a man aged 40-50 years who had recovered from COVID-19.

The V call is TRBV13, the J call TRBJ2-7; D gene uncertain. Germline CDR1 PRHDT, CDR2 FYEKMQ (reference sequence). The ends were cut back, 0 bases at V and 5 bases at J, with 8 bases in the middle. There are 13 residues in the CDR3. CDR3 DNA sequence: TGTGCCAGCAGCTTAGGTCTAACTCACGAGCAGTACTTC. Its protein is CASSLGLTHEQYF. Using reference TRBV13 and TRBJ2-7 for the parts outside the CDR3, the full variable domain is AAGVIQSPRHLIKEKRETATLKCYPIPRHDTVYWYQQGPGQDPQFLISFYEKMQSDKGSIPDRFSAQQFSDYHSELNMSSLELGDSALYFCASSLGLTHEQYFGPGTRLTVT.

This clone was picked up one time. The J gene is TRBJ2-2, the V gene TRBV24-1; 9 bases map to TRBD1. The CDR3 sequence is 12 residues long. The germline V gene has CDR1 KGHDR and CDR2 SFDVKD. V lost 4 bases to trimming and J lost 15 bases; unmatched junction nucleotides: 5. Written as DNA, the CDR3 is TGTGCCACCAGTGACACCGGGACAGGGATGTTTTTT. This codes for CATSDTGTGMFF.

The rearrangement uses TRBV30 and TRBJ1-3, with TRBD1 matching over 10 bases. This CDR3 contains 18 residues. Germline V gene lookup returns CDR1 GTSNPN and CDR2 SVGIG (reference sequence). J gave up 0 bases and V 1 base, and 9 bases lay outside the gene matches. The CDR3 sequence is CAWSGGTGERISGNTIYF. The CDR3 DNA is TGTGCCTGGAGTGGGGGGACAGGGGAAAGGATCTCTGGAAACACCATATATTTT. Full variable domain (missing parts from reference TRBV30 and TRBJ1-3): SQTIHQWPATLVQPVGSPLSLECTVEGTSNPNLYWYRQAAGRGLQLLFYSVGIGQISSEVPQNLSASRPQDRQFILSSKKLLLSDSGFYLCAWSGGTGERISGNTIYFGEGSWLTVV.

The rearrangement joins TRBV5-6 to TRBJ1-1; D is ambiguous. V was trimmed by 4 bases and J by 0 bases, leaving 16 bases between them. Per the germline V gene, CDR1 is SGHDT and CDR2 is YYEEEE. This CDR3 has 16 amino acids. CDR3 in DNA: TGTGCCAGCAGCCCGGCTGCGGGGATGATGAACACTGAAGCTTTCTTT. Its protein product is CASSPAAGMMNTEAFF.

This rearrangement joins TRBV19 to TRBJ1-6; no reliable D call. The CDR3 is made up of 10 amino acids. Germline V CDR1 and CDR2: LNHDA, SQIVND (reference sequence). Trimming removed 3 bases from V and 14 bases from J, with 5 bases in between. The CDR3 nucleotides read TGTGCCAGTAGTATGGAGTCCCTCCACTTT. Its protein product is CASSMESLHF.

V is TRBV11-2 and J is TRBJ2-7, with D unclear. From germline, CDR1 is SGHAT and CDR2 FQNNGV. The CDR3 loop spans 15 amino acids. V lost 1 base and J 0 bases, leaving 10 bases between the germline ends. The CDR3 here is CASSLGYLSSYEQYF. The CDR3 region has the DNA TGTGCCAGCAGCTTAGGATACCTTAGCTCCTACGAGCAGTACTTC.

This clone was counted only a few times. CDR3 nucleotide sequence: TGTGCCAGCAGCTCGACAGGGAGCGGGCGAAAACTGTTTTTT. Amino acids: CASSSTGSGRKLFF. The chain is built from TRBV7-8 and TRBJ1-4; 7 nucleotides match TRBD1. J was trimmed by 10 bases and V by 4 bases; bases with no gene match: 9. Looked up from germline, CDR1 is SGHVS and CDR2 is FQNEAQ. The CDR3 totals 14 residues. The whole variable domain, remainder taken from reference TRBV7-8 and TRBJ1-4, is GAGVSQSPRYKVAKRGQDVALRCDPISGHVSLFWYQQALGQGPEFLTYFQNEAQLDKSGLPSDRFFAERPEGSVSTLKIQRTQQEDSAVYLCASSSTGSGRKLFFGSGTQLSVL.

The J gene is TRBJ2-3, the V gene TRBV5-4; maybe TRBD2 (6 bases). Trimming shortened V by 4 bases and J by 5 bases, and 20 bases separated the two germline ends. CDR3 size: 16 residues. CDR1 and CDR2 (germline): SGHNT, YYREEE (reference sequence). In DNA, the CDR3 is TGTGCCAGCAGCCCTGGGGGTTTGGCGGGGAAAGATACGCAGTATTTT. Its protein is CASSPGGLAGKDTQYF.

CDR3 DNA sequence: TGTGCCTGGAGTGTACAGCCTCCCGGAGGGGGCTACACCTTC. Translation gives CAWSVQPPGGGYTF. The J gene is TRBJ1-2, the V gene TRBV30, with D unresolved. The CDR3 consists of 14 residues. Germline loops: CDR1 GTSNPN, CDR2 SVGIG (reference sequence). V was clipped by 0 bases and J by 8 bases, with 16 bases between them.

The CDR3 region has the DNA TGTGCCACCAGTGATCGCTTCGGGGGGGAAAAACTGTTTTTT. Protein: CATSDRFGGEKLFF. The V and J genes are TRBV24-1 and TRBJ1-4, with D perhaps TRBD1 (5 bases). The ends were cut back, 3 bases at V and 8 bases at J, with 12 bases in the middle. The CDR3 length is 14 residues. Germline V gene lookup returns CDR1 KGHDR and CDR2 SFDVKD.

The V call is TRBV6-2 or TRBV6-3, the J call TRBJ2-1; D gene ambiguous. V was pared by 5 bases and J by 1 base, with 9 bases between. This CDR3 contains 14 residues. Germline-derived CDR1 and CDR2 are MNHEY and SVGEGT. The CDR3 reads CASSTSGSYNEQFF. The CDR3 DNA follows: TGTGCCAGCAGTACCTCGGGTTCCTACAATGAGCAGTTCTTC.

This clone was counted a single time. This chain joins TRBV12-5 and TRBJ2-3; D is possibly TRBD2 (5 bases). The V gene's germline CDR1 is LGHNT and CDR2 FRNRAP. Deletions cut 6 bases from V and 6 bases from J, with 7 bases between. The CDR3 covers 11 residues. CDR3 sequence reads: CASGRRDTQYF. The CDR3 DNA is TGTGCTAGTGGCCGGAGGGATACGCAGTATTTT.

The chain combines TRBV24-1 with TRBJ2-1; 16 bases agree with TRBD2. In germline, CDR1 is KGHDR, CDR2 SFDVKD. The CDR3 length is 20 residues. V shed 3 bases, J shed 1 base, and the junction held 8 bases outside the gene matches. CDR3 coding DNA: TGTGCCACCAGTGATCAAACCGGGACTAGCGGGGGGGTATCCTACAATGAGCAGTTCTTC. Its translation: CATSDQTGTSGGVSYNEQFF.

The CDR3 reads CASSLRIGDGYTF. The CDR3 region has the DNA TGCGCCAGCAGCTTGCGGATAGGAGATGGCTACACCTTC. The genes are TRBV5-1 and TRBJ1-2; no clear D. V shed 1 base and J shed 6 bases, with 10 bases lying between them. The CDR3 runs 13 residues. CDR1 is SGHRS and CDR2 is YFSETQ in the germline V gene.

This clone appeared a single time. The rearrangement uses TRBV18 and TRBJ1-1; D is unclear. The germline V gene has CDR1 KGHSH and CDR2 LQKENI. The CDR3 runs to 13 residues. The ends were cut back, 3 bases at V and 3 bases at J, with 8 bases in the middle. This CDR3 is CASSPLQYTEAFF. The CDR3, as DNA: TGTGCCAGCTCACCCCTACAGTACACTGAAGCTTTCTTT. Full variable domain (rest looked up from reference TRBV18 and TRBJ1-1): NAGVMQNPRHLVRRRGQEARLRCSPMKGHSHVYWYRQLPEEGLKFMVYLQKENIIDESGMPKERFSAEFPKEGPSILRIQQVVRGDSAAYFCASSPLQYTEAFFGQGTRLTVV.

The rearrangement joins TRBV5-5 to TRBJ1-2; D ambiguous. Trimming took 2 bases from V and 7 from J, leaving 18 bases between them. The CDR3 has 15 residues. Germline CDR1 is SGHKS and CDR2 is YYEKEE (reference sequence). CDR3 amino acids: CASSFAPTGITGYTF. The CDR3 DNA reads TGTGCCAGCAGCTTTGCCCCGACGGGTATTACTGGCTACACCTTC.

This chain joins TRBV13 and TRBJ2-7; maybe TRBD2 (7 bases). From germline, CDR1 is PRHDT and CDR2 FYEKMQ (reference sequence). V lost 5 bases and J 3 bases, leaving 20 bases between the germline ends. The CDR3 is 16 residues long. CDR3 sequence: CASSQKTGGPYYEQYF. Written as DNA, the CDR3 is TGTGCCAGCAGCCAAAAAACGGGGGGCCCGTACTACGAGCAGTACTTC.

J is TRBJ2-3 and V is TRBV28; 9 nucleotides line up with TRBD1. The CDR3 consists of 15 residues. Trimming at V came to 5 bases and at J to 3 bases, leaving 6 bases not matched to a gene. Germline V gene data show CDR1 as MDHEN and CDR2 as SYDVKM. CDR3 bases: TGTGCCAGCAGTCGGACAGGGGACAGGACAGATACGCAGTATTTT. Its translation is CASSRTGDRTDTQYF.

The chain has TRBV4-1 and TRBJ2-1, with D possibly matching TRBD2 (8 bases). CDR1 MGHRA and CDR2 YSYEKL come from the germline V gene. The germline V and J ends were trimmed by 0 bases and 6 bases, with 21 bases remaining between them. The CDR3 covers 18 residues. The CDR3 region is CASSQDRAGGRTGNEQFF. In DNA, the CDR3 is TGCGCCAGCAGCCAAGATCGGGCGGGCGGGAGGACAGGCAATGAGCAGTTCTTC.

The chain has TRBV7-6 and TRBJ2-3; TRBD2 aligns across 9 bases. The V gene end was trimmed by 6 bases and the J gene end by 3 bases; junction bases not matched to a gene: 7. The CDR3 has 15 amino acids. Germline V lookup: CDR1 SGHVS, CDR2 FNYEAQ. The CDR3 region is CASRSGLAGTDTQYF. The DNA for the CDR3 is TGTGCCAGCAGAAGCGGGCTAGCGGGAACAGATACGCAGTATTTT.

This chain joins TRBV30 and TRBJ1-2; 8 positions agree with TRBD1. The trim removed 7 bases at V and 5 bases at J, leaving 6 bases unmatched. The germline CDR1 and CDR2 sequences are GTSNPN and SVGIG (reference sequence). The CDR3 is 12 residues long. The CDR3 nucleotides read TGTGCCTTAGGACAGGGCGAGTATGGCTACACCTTC. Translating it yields CALGQGEYGYTF.